This is a list of T cell receptor beta chains from one sample in a study of CD8 T cells in Susac syndrome. TCRdb passed the immunoSEQ multiplex PCR reads through MiXCR, listing each CDR3 protein once. The profile covers 150,000 to 200,000 distinct CDR3 sequences, with roughly 93% appearing a single time and about 0.14% taken by the ten largest. Sequenced: CD4+ T cells from PBMCs. The receptors stem from a human donor in good health. CDR3s include the opening cysteine and the closing phenylalanine or tryptophan. A D gene is named only where the DNA matches it firmly. Clone size is shown for a subset of rows, as once, few, many or a class of expanded clone.

cdr3_aa: CASSPRTVLTEAFF; cdr3_nt: TGTGCCAGCAGCCCCCGGACAGTCCTCACTGAAGCTTTCTTT; cdr3_length: 14; v_call: TRBV7-3; d_call: .; clone_size: .; j_call: TRBJ1-1
cdr3_aa: CASSPNNIYEQYF; cdr3_nt: TGTGCCAGCAGTCCTAATAATATCTACGAGCAGTACTTC; cdr3_length: 13; v_call: TRBV28; d_call: .; clone_size: .; j_call: TRBJ2-7
cdr3_aa: CASTQDPGEKLFF; cdr3_nt: TGCGCCAGCACGCAGGACCCCGGGGAAAAACTGTTTTTT; cdr3_length: 13; v_call: TRBV5-1; d_call: .; clone_size: .; j_call: TRBJ1-4
cdr3_aa: CASSVGTSTDTQYF; cdr3_nt: TGCGCCAGCAGCGTCGGGACTAGCACAGATACGCAGTATTTT; cdr3_length: 14; v_call: TRBV5-1; d_call: .; clone_size: .; j_call: TRBJ2-3
cdr3_aa: CASSVTGDNSPLHF; cdr3_nt: TGTGCCAGCAGCGTCACAGGGGATAATTCACCCCTCCACTTT; cdr3_length: 14; v_call: TRBV7-8; d_call: TRBD1; clone_size: few; j_call: TRBJ1-6
cdr3_aa: CAISGMEGAANYGYTF; cdr3_nt: TGTGCCATCAGTGGAATGGAGGGCGCAGCTAACTATGGCTACACCTTC; cdr3_length: 16; v_call: TRBV10-3; d_call: .; clone_size: .; j_call: TRBJ1-2
cdr3_aa: CASSPTTPRVGGQPQHF; cdr3_nt: TGTGCCAGCTCACCAACGACGCCGAGGGTCGGAGGACAGCCCCAGCATTTT; cdr3_length: 17; v_call: TRBV18; d_call: .; clone_size: .; j_call: TRBJ1-5
cdr3_aa: CASSLVEQGAYEQYF; cdr3_nt: TGTGCCAGCAGCTTAGTCGAGCAGGGCGCCTACGAGCAGTACTTC; cdr3_length: 15; v_call: TRBV7-8; d_call: .; clone_size: .; j_call: TRBJ2-7
cdr3_aa: CSARDLAGGLWSTDTQYF; cdr3_nt: TGCAGTGCTAGAGATCTAGCGGGGGGGCTTTGGAGCACAGATACGCAGTATTTT; cdr3_length: 18; v_call: TRBV20-1; d_call: TRBD2; clone_size: .; j_call: TRBJ2-3
cdr3_aa: CSVVGGSNTEAFF; cdr3_nt: TGCAGCGTTGTTGGGGGAAGTAACACTGAAGCTTTCTTT; cdr3_length: 13; v_call: TRBV29-1; d_call: .; clone_size: once; j_call: TRBJ1-1